Here is one T cell receptor (beta chain) with its context. This clonotype was counted at least ten times. Its antigen is still unknown. Base quality data are lacking; no much larger clone is found one base away. The intended sense of this specimen's time point label: patch test 1, 2 weeks after DPC sensitization. The sample's treatment or condition label, decoded: therapeutic diphenylcyclopropenone sensitization with weekly scalp DPC. At every patch-test visit, the blood draw took place before the patch test was put on. To be eligible, patients had to be aged 18 to 70, diagnosed with alopecia and judged suitable for DPC therapy, while pregnant patients were excluded. Total RNA was isolated from unfractionated whole blood collected in Tempus Blood RNA tubes. The library came from RACE. Sequencing used a NextSeq 500. During library preparation, unique molecular identifiers were attached to individual cDNA molecules so that TCRs could be counted quantitatively and reproducibly. For every blood RNA sample, sequencing covered both the TCR alpha and TCR beta chains. The study's processing was this. Samples had a median of 95,638 TCRs, with a range from 23,224 to 690,600. The Decombinator software suite was used to annotate the V, J and CDR3 of the TCR reads. To make PS versus PT1 abundance plots, every sample was subsampled to the same number of TCRs (28,000). TCRs were defined as expanded if absent before sensitization and observed at least eight times at the 2-week time point. Starting from the raw public reads, TCRdb applied fastp trimming at Q25, assembled clones with MiXCR and retained in-frame beta chains. Each entry is one CDR3 protein sequence, shown with its most common DNA and genes. The authors' filters were not applied to this entry. A total of tens of thousands of distinct CDR3 sequences appear in this sample, approximately 10% of them only once. The biggest ten clones account for about 2.4% of the sample.

The data originate from a study of human T cells and chemical hapten exposure (dated by TCRdb to the early 2020s). Notes on the research overall: For sensitization, 2% DPC in acetone was applied to a 2 cm by 2 cm area of upper inner arm skin. Throughout the roughly 25-week study period, patients were also given weekly therapeutic DPC doses on the scalp. Patch testing on the upper back used Finn chambers containing 0.01% DPC, with scoring done after 6 days according to International Contact Dermatitis Research Group standards. Alopecia areata with under or over 50% scalp involvement, alopecia totalis and alopecia universalis were represented in the patient cohort, which was mostly female. Libraries were pooled for sequencing, and variation in per-sample TCR yields was attributed mainly to small differences in library volumes within the pool. This study followed changes in the peripheral blood TCR repertoire in vivo during primary and secondary sensitization of alopecia patients to the hapten diphenylcyclopropenone (DPC). Blood was sampled from patients pre-sensitization (week 0) and at 2, 6 and about 24 weeks after DPC sensitization. Around 30 alopecia patients provided blood for TCR sequencing at one to four time points (pre-sensitization, 2, 6 and 24 weeks).

Per the germline V gene, KGHSH is the CDR1 and LQKENI is the CDR2. CDR3 length: 14 amino acids, cysteine to phenylalanine. Just the 42-base CDR3 DNA is kept, in frame starting at base 1. V is pared back by 3 bases and J by 5 bases, with 13 bases lying between the germline termini. Study-level results and caveats: Because every patient had alopecia, a presumed autoimmune disease, the patients' immune response might differ from that of healthy individuals. DPC sensitization did not change the number of TCRs with a frequency above 1 in 1000, and there was no evidence of changes in global repertoire structure. After repeated subsampling, changes were observed in the strength of the expansion versus patch-test correlation and in the threshold at which the correlation became significant. Patch test score was positively correlated with the number of PT1 expanded TCRs, with significance at thresholds 8, 16 and 32 but not at 4. Compared with pre-sensitization or healthy control sets, expanded TCRs formed significantly more large CDR3 similarity clusters, which is consistent with antigen-driven responses.

The clonotype comes from a man aged 40-49 years with alopecia areata. Some clones in this sample may be carry-over from other donors' samples. The chain was built from TRBV18 and TRBJ2-5; too little of a D gene remains to name it. The starting material was whole blood, obtained in connection with sensitization to the hapten diphenylcyclopropenone (DPC). The DNA reads TGTGCCAGCTCACCTTCGGTTTCCGGGGAGACCCAGTACTTC. This sequence encodes CASSPSVSGETQYF.